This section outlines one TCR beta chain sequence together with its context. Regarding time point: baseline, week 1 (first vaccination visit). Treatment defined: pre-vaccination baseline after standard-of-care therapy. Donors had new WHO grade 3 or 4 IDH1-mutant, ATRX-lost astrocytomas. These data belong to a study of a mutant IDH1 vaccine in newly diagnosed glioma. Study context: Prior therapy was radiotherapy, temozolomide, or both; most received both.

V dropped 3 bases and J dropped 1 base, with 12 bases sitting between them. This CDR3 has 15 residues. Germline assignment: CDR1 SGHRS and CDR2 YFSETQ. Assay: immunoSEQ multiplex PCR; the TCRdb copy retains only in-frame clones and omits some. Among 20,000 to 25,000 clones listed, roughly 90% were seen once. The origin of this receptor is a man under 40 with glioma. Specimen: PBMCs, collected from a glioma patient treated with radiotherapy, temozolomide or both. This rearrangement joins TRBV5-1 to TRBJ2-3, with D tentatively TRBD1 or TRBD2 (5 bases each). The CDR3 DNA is TGCGCCAGCAGCTCCGTGGGGGATGGCACAGATACGCAGTATTTT. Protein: CASSSVGDGTDTQYF.